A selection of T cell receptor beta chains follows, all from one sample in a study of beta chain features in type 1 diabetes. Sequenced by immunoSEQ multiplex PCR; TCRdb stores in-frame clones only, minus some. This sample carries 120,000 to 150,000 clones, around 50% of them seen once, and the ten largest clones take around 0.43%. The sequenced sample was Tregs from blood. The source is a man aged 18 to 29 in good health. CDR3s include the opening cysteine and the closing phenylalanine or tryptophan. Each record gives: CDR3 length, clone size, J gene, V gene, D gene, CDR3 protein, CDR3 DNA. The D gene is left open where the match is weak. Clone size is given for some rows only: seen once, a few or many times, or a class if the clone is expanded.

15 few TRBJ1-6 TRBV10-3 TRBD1 CAISELGQGNSPLHF TGTGCCATCAGTGAGTTGGGACAGGGAAATTCACCCCTCCACTTT
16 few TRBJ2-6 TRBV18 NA CASSSRASSGANVLTF TGTGCCAGCTCATCGAGGGCAAGCTCTGGGGCCAACGTCCTGACTTTC
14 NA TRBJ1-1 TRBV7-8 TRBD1 CASSGRQGATEAFF TGTGCCAGCAGCGGCAGACAGGGGGCCACTGAAGCTTTCTTT
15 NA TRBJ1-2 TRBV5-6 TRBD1 CASSLGDRGLGGYTF TGTGCCAGCAGCTTAGGGGACAGGGGGCTAGGAGGCTACACCTTC
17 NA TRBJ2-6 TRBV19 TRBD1 CASSSGTAFSGANVLTF TGTGCCAGTAGCTCCGGGACAGCGTTCTCTGGGGCCAACGTCCTGACTTTC
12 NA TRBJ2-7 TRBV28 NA CASSLPSDEQYF TGTGCCAGCAGTTTGCCCTCGGACGAGCAGTACTTC
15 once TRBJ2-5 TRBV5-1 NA CASSFRYYGQETQYF TGCGCCAGCAGCTTCCGGTACTACGGCCAAGAGACCCAGTACTTC
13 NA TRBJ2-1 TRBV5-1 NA CASRRSSYNEQFF TGCGCCTCCCGGAGGAGCTCCTACAATGAGCAGTTCTTC
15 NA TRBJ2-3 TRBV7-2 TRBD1 CASSTTGAYLGTQYF TGTGCCAGCAGCACGACAGGGGCTTATTTAGGTACGCAGTATTTT
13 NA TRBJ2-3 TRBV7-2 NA CASSPPGTDTQYF TGTGCCAGCAGCCCCCCGGGAACCGATACGCAGTATTTT
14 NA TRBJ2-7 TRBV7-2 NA CASSTGLLAYEQYF TGTGCCAGCAGTACGGGACTCCTGGCCTACGAGCAGTACTTC
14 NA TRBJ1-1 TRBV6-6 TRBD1 CASSKYRGPTEAFF TGTGCCAGCAGTAAATACAGGGGGCCAACTGAAGCTTTCTTT
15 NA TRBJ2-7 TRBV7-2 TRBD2 CASSFGGGPTYEQYF TGTGCCAGCAGCTTTGGCGGGGGGCCCACATACGAGCAGTACTTC
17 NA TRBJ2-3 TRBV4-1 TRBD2 CASSQDPSGVSGDTQYF TGCGCCAGCAGCCAAGATCCAAGCGGGGTATCAGGAGATACGCAGTATTTT
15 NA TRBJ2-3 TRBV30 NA CAWSVPGWRTDTQYF TGTGCCTGGAGTGTACCGGGTTGGCGGACAGATACGCAGTATTTT
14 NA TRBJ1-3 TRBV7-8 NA CASSLSISGNTIYF TGTGCCAGCAGCTTATCTATCTCTGGAAACACCATATATTTT
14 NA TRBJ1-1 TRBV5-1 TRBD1 CASSARDRGTQAFF TGCGCCAGCAGCGCCCGGGACAGGGGCACCCAAGCTTTCTTT
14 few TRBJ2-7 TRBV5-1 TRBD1 CASSGTVSSYEQYF TGCGCCAGCAGCGGGACAGTGAGCTCCTACGAGCAGTACTTC
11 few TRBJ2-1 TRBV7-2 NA CASSPQYEQFF TGTGCCAGCAGTCCACAGTATGAGCAGTTCTTC
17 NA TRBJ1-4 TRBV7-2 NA CASSDTGIGAINEKLFF TGTGCCAGCAGCGATACAGGGATAGGAGCGATTAATGAAAAACTGTTTTTT
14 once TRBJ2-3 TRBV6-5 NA CASSYSYSTDTQYF TGTGCCAGCAGTTACTCCTACAGCACAGATACGCAGTATTTT
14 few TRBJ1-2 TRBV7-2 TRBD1 CASAQRGRRYGYTF TGTGCCAGCGCTCAAAGGGGGCGCCGCTATGGCTACACCTTC
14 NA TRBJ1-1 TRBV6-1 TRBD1 CASGSGTGNTEAFF TGTGCCAGCGGCTCCGGGACAGGTAACACTGAAGCTTTCTTT
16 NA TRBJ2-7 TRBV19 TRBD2 CASSRAGASGTYEQYF TGTGCCAGTAGTCGAGCGGGAGCGAGTGGCACCTACGAGCAGTACTTC
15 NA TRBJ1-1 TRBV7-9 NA CASSLIGGRSTEAFF TGTGCCAGCAGCTTAATCGGGGGGCGGTCCACTGAAGCTTTCTTT
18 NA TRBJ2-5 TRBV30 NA CAWSVPHERFRVEETQYF TGTGCCTGGAGTGTACCCCACGAGAGGTTCCGGGTCGAGGAGACCCAGTACTTC
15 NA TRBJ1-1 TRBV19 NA CASSTSGARNTEAFF TGTGCCAGTAGTACCTCAGGGGCAAGGAACACTGAAGCTTTCTTT
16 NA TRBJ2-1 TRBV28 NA CASSFGGRGGAGEQFF TGTGCCAGCAGTTTTGGAGGTAGGGGGGGAGCGGGTGAGCAGTTCTTC
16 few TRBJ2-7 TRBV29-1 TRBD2 CSVEEPGLAGRFAQYF TGCAGCGTTGAAGAGCCGGGACTAGCGGGAAGATTCGCGCAGTACTTC
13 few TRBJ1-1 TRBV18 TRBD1 CASSRQGSAEAFF TGTGCCAGCTCACGACAGGGGAGCGCTGAAGCTTTCTTT
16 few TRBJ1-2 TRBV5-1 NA CASSLQGWTSNYGYTF TGCGCCAGCAGCTTACAGGGCTGGACGTCTAACTATGGCTACACCTTC
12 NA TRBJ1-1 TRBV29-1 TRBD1 CSVVTGGTEAFF TGCAGCGTTGTGACAGGGGGCACTGAAGCTTTCTTT
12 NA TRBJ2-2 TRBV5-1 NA CASSAGTGELFF TGCGCCAGCAGCGCCGGCACCGGGGAGCTGTTTTTT
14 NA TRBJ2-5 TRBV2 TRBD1 CASNGGTGQETQYF TGTGCCAGCAACGGCGGGACAGGGCAAGAGACCCAGTACTTC
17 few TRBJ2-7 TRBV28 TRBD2 CASSLRPGRVQRDEQYF TGTGCCAGCAGTTTACGACCTGGGAGGGTTCAGAGAGACGAGCAGTACTTC
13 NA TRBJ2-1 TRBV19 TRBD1 CATSTGAYNEQFF TGTGCCACTTCGACAGGGGCATACAATGAGCAGTTCTTC
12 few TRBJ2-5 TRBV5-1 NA CASTGLQETQYF TGCGCCAGCACGGGACTCCAAGAGACCCAGTACTTC
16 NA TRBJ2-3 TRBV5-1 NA CASSRRRGVFTDTQYF TGCGCCAGCAGCCGACGACGGGGTGTCTTCACAGATACGCAGTATTTT
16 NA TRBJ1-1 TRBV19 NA CASSPRTFRGNTEAFF TGTGCCAGTAGTCCGCGTACTTTTAGGGGGAACACTGAAGCTTTCTTT